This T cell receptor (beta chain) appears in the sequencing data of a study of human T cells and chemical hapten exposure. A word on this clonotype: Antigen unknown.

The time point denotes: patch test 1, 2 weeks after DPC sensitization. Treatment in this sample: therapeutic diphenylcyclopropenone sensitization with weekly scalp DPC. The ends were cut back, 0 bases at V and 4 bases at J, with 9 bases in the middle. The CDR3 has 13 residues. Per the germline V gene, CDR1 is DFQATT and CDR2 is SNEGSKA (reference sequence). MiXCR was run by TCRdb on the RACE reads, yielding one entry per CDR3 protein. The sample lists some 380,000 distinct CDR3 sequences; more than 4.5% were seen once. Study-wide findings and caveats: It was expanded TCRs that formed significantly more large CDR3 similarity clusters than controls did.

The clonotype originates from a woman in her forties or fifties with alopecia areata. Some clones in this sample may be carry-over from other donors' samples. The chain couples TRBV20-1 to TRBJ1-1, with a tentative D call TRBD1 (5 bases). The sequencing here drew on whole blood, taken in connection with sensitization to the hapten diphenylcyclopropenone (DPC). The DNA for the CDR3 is TGCAGTGCTAGAGATCTGGGGGGCACTGAAGCTTTCTTT. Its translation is CSARDLGGTEAFF.